A selection of T cell receptor beta chains follows, all from one sample in a study of identical twins. TCRdb re-analysed the 5' RACE reads in MiXCR, keeping a single row per CDR3 protein. The sample includes a few hundred thousand distinct CDR3 sequences, roughly 9% seen only once; the top ten take 8.5% to 10%. The material sequenced was naive T cells sorted from blood. These receptors were taken from a woman aged 50 to 60 in good health. Both conserved end residues are part of each CDR3. The D gene is left open where the match is weak. Rows give clone size only sometimes, using once, few, many, or a class for an expanded clone.

D gene: TRBD2; CDR3 length: 15; clone size: many; J gene: TRBJ2-7; V gene: TRBV10-3; CDR3 protein: CAISEGLAGPYEQYF; CDR3 DNA: TGTGCCATCAGTGAGGGACTAGCGGGCCCCTACGAGCAGTACTTC
D gene: .; CDR3 length: 11; clone size: .; J gene: TRBJ2-3; V gene: TRBV2; CDR3 protein: CASSNMDTQYF; CDR3 DNA: TGTGCCAGCAGTAACATGGATACGCAGTATTTT
D gene: .; CDR3 length: 12; clone size: .; J gene: TRBJ2-7; V gene: TRBV12-3/TRBV12-4; CDR3 protein: CASSSAAYEQYF; CDR3 DNA: TGTGCCAGCAGTTCCGCAGCCTACGAGCAGTACTTC
D gene: TRBD1; CDR3 length: 13; clone size: .; J gene: TRBJ2-1; V gene: TRBV6-5; CDR3 protein: CASSKQGIHEQFF; CDR3 DNA: TGTGCCAGCAGTAAACAGGGGATTCATGAGCAGTTCTTC
D gene: .; CDR3 length: 14; clone size: many; J gene: TRBJ2-2; V gene: TRBV4-2; CDR3 protein: CASSQGVAAGELFF; CDR3 DNA: TGTGCCAGCAGCCAAGGAGTGGCGGCCGGGGAGCTGTTTTTT
D gene: TRBD1; CDR3 length: 15; clone size: .; J gene: TRBJ1-3; V gene: TRBV7-9; CDR3 protein: CASSEQQGEGNTIYF; CDR3 DNA: TGTGCCAGCAGCGAACAACAGGGGGAAGGAAACACCATATATTTT
D gene: .; CDR3 length: 13; clone size: few; J gene: TRBJ1-5; V gene: TRBV24-1; CDR3 protein: CATNGGGDQPQHF; CDR3 DNA: TGTGCCACCAATGGAGGAGGGGATCAGCCCCAGCATTTT
D gene: .; CDR3 length: 11; clone size: few; J gene: TRBJ1-1; V gene: TRBV12-3/TRBV12-4; CDR3 protein: CASSLFTEAFF; CDR3 DNA: TGTGCCAGCAGTTTGTTCACTGAAGCTTTCTTT
D gene: .; CDR3 length: 16; clone size: few; J gene: TRBJ1-5; V gene: TRBV12-3/TRBV12-4; CDR3 protein: CASSFMGGGSNQPQHF; CDR3 DNA: TGTGCCAGCAGTTTTATGGGGGGGGGGAGCAATCAGCCCCAGCATTTT
D gene: TRBD1; CDR3 length: 10; clone size: few; J gene: TRBJ1-1; V gene: TRBV29-1; CDR3 protein: CSARTGGAFF; CDR3 DNA: TGCAGCGCACGGACAGGTGGTGCTTTCTTT
D gene: .; CDR3 length: 15; clone size: few; J gene: TRBJ2-7; V gene: TRBV25-1; CDR3 protein: CASSEYNEGNYEQYF; CDR3 DNA: TGTGCCAGCAGTGAATATAATGAGGGAAACTACGAGCAGTACTTC
D gene: .; CDR3 length: 13; clone size: many; J gene: TRBJ2-1; V gene: TRBV5-6; CDR3 protein: CASSFISDNEQFF; CDR3 DNA: TGTGCCAGCAGCTTTATTAGCGACAATGAGCAGTTCTTC
D gene: .; CDR3 length: 15; clone size: many; J gene: TRBJ2-3; V gene: TRBV11-2; CDR3 protein: CASSLVSASTDTQYF; CDR3 DNA: TGTGCCAGCAGCTTAGTCTCTGCTAGCACAGATACGCAGTATTTT
D gene: .; CDR3 length: 14; clone size: few; J gene: TRBJ2-5; V gene: TRBV7-3; CDR3 protein: CASSRRGEGETQYF; CDR3 DNA: TGTGCCAGCAGTAGGAGAGGGGAAGGGGAGACCCAGTACTTC
D gene: TRBD2; CDR3 length: 15; clone size: .; J gene: TRBJ2-5; V gene: TRBV18; CDR3 protein: CASSRNPGLKETQYF; CDR3 DNA: TGTGCCAGCTCGCGCAACCCGGGACTAAAAGAGACCCAGTACTTC
D gene: TRBD2; CDR3 length: 13; clone size: many; J gene: TRBJ2-7; V gene: TRBV29-1; CDR3 protein: CSVVPSGSYEQYF; CDR3 DNA: TGCAGCGTTGTGCCTAGCGGGAGCTACGAGCAGTACTTC
D gene: TRBD2; CDR3 length: 14; clone size: many; J gene: TRBJ2-1; V gene: TRBV7-9; CDR3 protein: CASGGLAGVKEQFF; CDR3 DNA: TGTGCCAGCGGAGGACTAGCGGGAGTGAAGGAGCAGTTCTTC
D gene: .; CDR3 length: 14; clone size: many; J gene: TRBJ1-2; V gene: TRBV27; CDR3 protein: CASGPRSANYGYTF; CDR3 DNA: TGTGCCAGCGGACCAAGATCAGCTAACTATGGCTACACCTTC
D gene: TRBD1; CDR3 length: 13; clone size: few; J gene: TRBJ2-5; V gene: TRBV6-1; CDR3 protein: CASLWTGAVTQYF; CDR3 DNA: TGTGCCAGCCTTTGGACAGGGGCTGTGACCCAGTACTTC
D gene: .; CDR3 length: 15; clone size: many; J gene: TRBJ2-1; V gene: TRBV10-3; CDR3 protein: CAIRKLGSPSDEQFF; CDR3 DNA: TGTGCCATCAGAAAACTAGGATCCCCGAGCGATGAGCAGTTCTTC
D gene: TRBD1; CDR3 length: 15; clone size: many; J gene: TRBJ2-1; V gene: TRBV12-3/TRBV12-4; CDR3 protein: CASSSPGQGIYEQFF; CDR3 DNA: TGTGCCAGCAGTTCCCCGGGACAGGGGATTTATGAGCAGTTCTTC
D gene: TRBD2; CDR3 length: 16; clone size: few; J gene: TRBJ2-1; V gene: TRBV5-6; CDR3 protein: CASSLPGLAAYNEQFF; CDR3 DNA: TGTGCCAGCAGCTTACCGGGACTAGCGGCCTACAATGAGCAGTTCTTC
D gene: .; CDR3 length: 13; clone size: few; J gene: TRBJ1-5; V gene: TRBV10-3; CDR3 protein: CAISENLGKPQHF; CDR3 DNA: TGTGCCATCAGTGAGAACTTGGGGAAGCCCCAGCATTTT
D gene: TRBD1; CDR3 length: 15; clone size: few; J gene: TRBJ2-3; V gene: TRBV5-1; CDR3 protein: CASSSGQASTDTQYF; CDR3 DNA: TGCGCCAGCAGCTCCGGACAGGCGTCTACAGATACGCAGTATTTT
D gene: .; CDR3 length: 11; clone size: many; J gene: TRBJ1-1; V gene: TRBV5-1; CDR3 protein: CASRSGTEAFF; CDR3 DNA: TGCGCCAGCCGCTCCGGGACAGAAGCTTTCTTT
D gene: TRBD2; CDR3 length: 16; clone size: few; J gene: TRBJ2-1; V gene: TRBV5-1; CDR3 protein: CASSPGLAGAYNEQFF; CDR3 DNA: TGCGCCAGCAGCCCGGGACTAGCGGGAGCTTACAATGAGCAGTTCTTC
D gene: .; CDR3 length: 13; clone size: .; J gene: TRBJ2-3; V gene: TRBV7-9; CDR3 protein: CASSFGTTDRQYF; CDR3 DNA: TGTGCCAGCAGCTTCGGGACCACAGATAGGCAGTATTTT
D gene: TRBD2; CDR3 length: 18; clone size: .; J gene: TRBJ2-3; V gene: TRBV6-5; CDR3 protein: CASSGRHPGLAGLDTQYF; CDR3 DNA: TGTGCCAGCAGCGGACGGCACCCAGGACTAGCGGGCTTGGATACGCAGTATTTT
D gene: TRBD1; CDR3 length: 15; clone size: few; J gene: TRBJ1-5; V gene: TRBV12-3/TRBV12-4; CDR3 protein: CASSPRQGGNQPQHF; CDR3 DNA: TGTGCCAGCAGTCCCCGACAGGGAGGCAATCAGCCCCAGCATTTT
D gene: TRBD2; CDR3 length: 16; clone size: .; J gene: TRBJ2-2; V gene: TRBV5-1; CDR3 protein: CASSLDPGGGTGELFF; CDR3 DNA: TGCGCCAGCAGCTTGGACCCGGGGGGAGGCACCGGGGAGCTGTTTTTT
D gene: .; CDR3 length: 13; clone size: .; J gene: TRBJ2-1; V gene: TRBV13; CDR3 protein: CASAISPYNEQFF; CDR3 DNA: TGTGCCAGCGCCATAAGTCCTTACAATGAGCAGTTCTTC
D gene: TRBD1; CDR3 length: 15; clone size: few; J gene: TRBJ1-4; V gene: TRBV18; CDR3 protein: CASSETGTGHEKLFF; CDR3 DNA: TGTGCCAGCTCCGAAACCGGGACAGGGCATGAAAAACTGTTTTTT
D gene: TRBD1; CDR3 length: 14; clone size: many; J gene: TRBJ2-1; V gene: TRBV29-1; CDR3 protein: CSVVGTGLLDEQFF; CDR3 DNA: TGCAGCGTTGTCGGGACAGGGCTTCTAGATGAGCAGTTCTTC
D gene: TRBD1; CDR3 length: 16; clone size: .; J gene: TRBJ2-1; V gene: TRBV5-1; CDR3 protein: CASTRSGQGTYNEQFF; CDR3 DNA: TGCGCCAGCACGCGAAGTGGACAGGGCACCTACAATGAGCAGTTCTTC
D gene: .; CDR3 length: 13; clone size: .; J gene: TRBJ2-3; V gene: TRBV6-1; CDR3 protein: CAGGEGSRLTQYF; CDR3 DNA: TGTGCCGGGGGAGAGGGAAGCCGTCTTACGCAGTATTTT
D gene: .; CDR3 length: 13; clone size: .; J gene: TRBJ2-1; V gene: TRBV27; CDR3 protein: CASSPHFDNEQFF; CDR3 DNA: TGTGCCAGCAGTCCTCACTTTGACAATGAGCAGTTCTTC
D gene: .; CDR3 length: 13; clone size: many; J gene: TRBJ2-4; V gene: TRBV3-1; CDR3 protein: CASSLGGKNIQYF; CDR3 DNA: TGTGCCAGCAGCCTTGGGGGAAAAAACATTCAGTACTTC
D gene: .; CDR3 length: 14; clone size: many; J gene: TRBJ2-7; V gene: TRBV13; CDR3 protein: CASSLADRSYEQYF; CDR3 DNA: TGTGCCAGCAGCTTAGCGGACAGATCCTACGAGCAGTACTTC
D gene: .; CDR3 length: 15; clone size: many; J gene: TRBJ1-3; V gene: TRBV25-1; CDR3 protein: CASQSMGRSGNTIYF; CDR3 DNA: TGTGCCAGCCAGTCGATGGGTCGATCTGGAAACACCATATATTTT
D gene: .; CDR3 length: 14; clone size: few; J gene: TRBJ1-1; V gene: TRBV20-1; CDR3 protein: CSAKQSFRGTEAFF; CDR3 DNA: TGCAGTGCTAAACAATCCTTCCGGGGCACTGAAGCTTTCTTT
D gene: TRBD2; CDR3 length: 18; clone size: many; J gene: TRBJ2-2; V gene: TRBV4-2; CDR3 protein: CASRLGLAGVANTGELFF; CDR3 DNA: TGTGCCAGCAGATTGGGACTAGCGGGCGTAGCGAACACCGGGGAGCTGTTTTTT
D gene: .; CDR3 length: 14; clone size: .; J gene: TRBJ2-7; V gene: TRBV6-2/TRBV6-3; CDR3 protein: CASRPDSRWGEQYF; CDR3 DNA: TGTGCCAGTCGACCCGACTCCCGCTGGGGAGAGCAGTACTTC
D gene: TRBD2; CDR3 length: 15; clone size: few; J gene: TRBJ2-1; V gene: TRBV5-6; CDR3 protein: CASSFWLAGGNEQFF; CDR3 DNA: TGTGCCAGCAGCTTCTGGCTAGCGGGAGGCAATGAGCAGTTCTTC
D gene: .; CDR3 length: 13; clone size: .; J gene: TRBJ2-2; V gene: TRBV9; CDR3 protein: CASRADGTGELFF; CDR3 DNA: TGTGCCAGCAGGGCTGATGGTACCGGGGAGCTGTTTTTT
D gene: TRBD2; CDR3 length: 16; clone size: .; J gene: TRBJ2-1; V gene: TRBV20-1; CDR3 protein: CSAGTLAGGPNNEQFF; CDR3 DNA: TGCAGTGCTGGAACGCTAGCGGGAGGGCCTAACAATGAGCAGTTCTTC
D gene: .; CDR3 length: 19; clone size: .; J gene: TRBJ2-5; V gene: TRBV6-6; CDR3 protein: CASSHPQPGQLDYQETQYF; CDR3 DNA: TGTGCCAGCAGTCACCCCCAACCCGGACAGCTCGATTACCAAGAGACCCAGTACTTC
D gene: .; CDR3 length: 14; clone size: .; J gene: TRBJ2-5; V gene: TRBV5-6; CDR3 protein: CASSYVQGRETQYF; CDR3 DNA: TGTGCCAGCAGCTATGTTCAGGGTCGGGAGACCCAGTACTTC
D gene: .; CDR3 length: 11; clone size: .; J gene: TRBJ1-2; V gene: TRBV19; CDR3 protein: CASSIGFGYTF; CDR3 DNA: TGTGCCAGTAGTATAGGGTTTGGCTACACCTTC
D gene: .; CDR3 length: 13; clone size: .; J gene: TRBJ2-3; V gene: TRBV14; CDR3 protein: CASSQVGTDTQYF; CDR3 DNA: TGTGCCAGCAGCCAAGTCGGAACAGATACGCAGTATTTT
D gene: .; CDR3 length: 15; clone size: many; J gene: TRBJ2-3; V gene: TRBV12-3/TRBV12-4; CDR3 protein: CASTLRGAETDTQYF; CDR3 DNA: TGTGCCAGCACCTTAAGGGGAGCGGAGACAGATACGCAGTATTTT
D gene: .; CDR3 length: 15; clone size: many; J gene: TRBJ2-1; V gene: TRBV7-8; CDR3 protein: CASSPRMSSYNEQFF; CDR3 DNA: TGTGCCAGCAGCCCGAGGATGAGCTCCTACAATGAGCAGTTCTTC
D gene: .; CDR3 length: 16; clone size: many; J gene: TRBJ1-1; V gene: TRBV5-1; CDR3 protein: CASSPVLQLMNTEAFF; CDR3 DNA: TGCGCCAGCAGCCCGGTCCTACAGCTCATGAACACTGAAGCTTTCTTT
D gene: TRBD1; CDR3 length: 16; clone size: many; J gene: TRBJ1-1; V gene: TRBV9; CDR3 protein: CASSVVPGTENTEAFF; CDR3 DNA: TGTGCCAGCAGCGTAGTTCCGGGGACAGAGAACACTGAAGCTTTCTTT
D gene: .; CDR3 length: 13; clone size: large; J gene: TRBJ2-3; V gene: TRBV4-1; CDR3 protein: CASSQSYTDTQYF; CDR3 DNA: TGCGCCAGCAGCCAGTCCTACACAGATACGCAGTATTTT
D gene: .; CDR3 length: 15; clone size: few; J gene: TRBJ2-5; V gene: TRBV9; CDR3 protein: CASSVTTAHQETQYF; CDR3 DNA: TGTGCCAGCAGCGTAACCACCGCGCACCAAGAGACCCAGTACTTC
D gene: .; CDR3 length: 21; clone size: .; J gene: TRBJ2-5; V gene: TRBV29-1; CDR3 protein: CSVGQTLTGTRFGLAQETQYF; CDR3 DNA: TGCAGCGTGGGACAGACACTGACCGGGACTAGGTTTGGTTTGGCTCAAGAGACCCAGTACTTC
D gene: .; CDR3 length: 16; clone size: many; J gene: TRBJ2-1; V gene: TRBV12-3/TRBV12-4; CDR3 protein: CASSFGSGQSMGEQFF; CDR3 DNA: TGTGCCAGCAGTTTCGGGTCTGGCCAAAGCATGGGTGAGCAGTTCTTC
D gene: .; CDR3 length: 13; clone size: few; J gene: TRBJ1-1; V gene: TRBV6-5; CDR3 protein: CASSYVAGTEAFF; CDR3 DNA: TGTGCCAGCAGTTACGTGGCAGGGACTGAAGCTTTCTTT
D gene: TRBD2; CDR3 length: 15; clone size: many; J gene: TRBJ2-3; V gene: TRBV12-3/TRBV12-4; CDR3 protein: CASSWTSGKPDTQYF; CDR3 DNA: TGTGCCAGCAGTTGGACTAGCGGGAAGCCAGATACGCAGTATTTT
D gene: .; CDR3 length: 17; clone size: few; J gene: TRBJ2-3; V gene: TRBV7-6; CDR3 protein: CASSHPRDGASTDTQYF; CDR3 DNA: TGTGCCAGCAGCCACCCTCGGGACGGAGCTAGCACAGATACGCAGTATTTT